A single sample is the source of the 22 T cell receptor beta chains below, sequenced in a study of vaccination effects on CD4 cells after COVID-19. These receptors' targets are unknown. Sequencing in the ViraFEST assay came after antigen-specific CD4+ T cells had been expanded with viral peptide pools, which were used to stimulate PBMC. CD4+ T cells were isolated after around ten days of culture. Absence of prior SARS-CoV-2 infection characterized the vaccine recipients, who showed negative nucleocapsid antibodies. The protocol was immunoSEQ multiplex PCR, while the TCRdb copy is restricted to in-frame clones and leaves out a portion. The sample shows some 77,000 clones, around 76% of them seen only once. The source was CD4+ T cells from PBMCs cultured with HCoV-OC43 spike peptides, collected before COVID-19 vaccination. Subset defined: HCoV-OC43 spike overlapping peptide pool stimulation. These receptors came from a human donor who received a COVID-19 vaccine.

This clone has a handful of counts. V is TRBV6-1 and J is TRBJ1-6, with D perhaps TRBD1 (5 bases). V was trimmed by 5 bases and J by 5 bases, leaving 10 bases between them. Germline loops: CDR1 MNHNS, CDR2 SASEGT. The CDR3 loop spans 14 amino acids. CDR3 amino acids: CASSLGAHNSPLHF. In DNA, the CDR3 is TGTGCCAGCAGTTTAGGGGCGCATAATTCACCCCTCCACTTT.

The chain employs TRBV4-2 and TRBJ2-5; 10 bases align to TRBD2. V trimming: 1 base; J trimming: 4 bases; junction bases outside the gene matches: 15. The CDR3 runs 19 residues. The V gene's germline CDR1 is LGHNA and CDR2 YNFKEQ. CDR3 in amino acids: CASSQGNQRGGLGLETQYF. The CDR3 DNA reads TGTGCCAGCAGCCAAGGGAACCAGCGGGGGGGCCTAGGTTTAGAGACCCAGTACTTC.

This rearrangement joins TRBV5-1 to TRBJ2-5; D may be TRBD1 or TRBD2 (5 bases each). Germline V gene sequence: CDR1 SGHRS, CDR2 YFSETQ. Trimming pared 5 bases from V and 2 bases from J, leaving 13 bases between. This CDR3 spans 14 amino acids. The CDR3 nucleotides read TGCGCCAGCAGTCCCGGGACCGTACAAGAGACCCAGTACTTC. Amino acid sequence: CASSPGTVQETQYF.

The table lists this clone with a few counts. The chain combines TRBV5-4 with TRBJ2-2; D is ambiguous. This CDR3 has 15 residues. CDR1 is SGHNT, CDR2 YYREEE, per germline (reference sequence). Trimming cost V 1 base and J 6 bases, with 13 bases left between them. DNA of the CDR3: TGTGCCAGCAGCTTGACGGCTAACCCAGCCGGGGAGCTGTTTTTT. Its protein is CASSLTANPAGELFF.

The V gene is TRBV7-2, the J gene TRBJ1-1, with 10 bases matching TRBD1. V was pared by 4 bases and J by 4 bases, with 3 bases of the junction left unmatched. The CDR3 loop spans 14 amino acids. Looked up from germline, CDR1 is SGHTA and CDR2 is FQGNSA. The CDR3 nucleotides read TGTGCCAGCAGCTCGGACAGGGGGACCACTGAAGCTTTCTTT. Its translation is CASSSDRGTTEAFF.

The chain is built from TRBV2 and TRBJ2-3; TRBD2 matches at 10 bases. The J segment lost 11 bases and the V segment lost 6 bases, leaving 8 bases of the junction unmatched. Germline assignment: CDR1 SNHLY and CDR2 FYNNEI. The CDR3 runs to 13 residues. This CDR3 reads CASREASGGWQYF. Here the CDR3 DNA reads TGTGCCAGCAGAGAGGCTAGCGGGGGCTGGCAGTATTTT. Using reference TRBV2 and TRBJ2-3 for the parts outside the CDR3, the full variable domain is EPEVTQTPSHQVTQMGQEVILRCVPISNHLYFYWYRQILGQKVEFLVSFYNNEISEKSEIFDDQFSVERPDGSNFTLKIRSTKLEDSAMYFCASREASGGWQYFGPGTRLTVL.

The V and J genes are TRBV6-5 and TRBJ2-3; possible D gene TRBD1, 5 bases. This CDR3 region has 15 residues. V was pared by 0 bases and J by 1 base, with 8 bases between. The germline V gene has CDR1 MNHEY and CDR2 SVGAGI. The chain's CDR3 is CASSYSIRGTDTQYF. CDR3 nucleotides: TGTGCCAGCAGTTACTCGATCAGGGGCACAGATACGCAGTATTTT.

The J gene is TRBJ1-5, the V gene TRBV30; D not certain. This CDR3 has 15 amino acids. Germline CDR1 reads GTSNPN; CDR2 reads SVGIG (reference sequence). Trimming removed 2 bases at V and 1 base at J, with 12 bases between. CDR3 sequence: CAWSKEGLSNQPQHF. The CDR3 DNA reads TGTGCCTGGAGTAAAGAAGGGTTAAGCAATCAGCCCCAGCATTTT.

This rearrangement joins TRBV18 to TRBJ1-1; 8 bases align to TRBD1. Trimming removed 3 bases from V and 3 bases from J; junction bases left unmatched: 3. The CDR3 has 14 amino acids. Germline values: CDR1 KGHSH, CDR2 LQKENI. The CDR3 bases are TGTGCCAGCTCACCCCAGGGGGCCCACACTGAAGCTTTCTTT. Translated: CASSPQGAHTEAFF.

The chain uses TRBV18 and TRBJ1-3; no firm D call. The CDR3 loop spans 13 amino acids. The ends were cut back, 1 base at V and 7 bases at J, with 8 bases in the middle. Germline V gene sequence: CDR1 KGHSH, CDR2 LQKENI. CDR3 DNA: TGTGCCAGCTCACCACGCGGGGAGAACACCATATATTTT. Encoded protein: CASSPRGENTIYF.

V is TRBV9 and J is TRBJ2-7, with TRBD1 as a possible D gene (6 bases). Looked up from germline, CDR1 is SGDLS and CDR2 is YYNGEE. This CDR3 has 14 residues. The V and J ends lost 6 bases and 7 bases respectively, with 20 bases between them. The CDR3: CASTERQVSGEQYV. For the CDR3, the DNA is TGTGCCAGCACCGAACGACAGGTGTCGGGGGAGCAGTACGTC.

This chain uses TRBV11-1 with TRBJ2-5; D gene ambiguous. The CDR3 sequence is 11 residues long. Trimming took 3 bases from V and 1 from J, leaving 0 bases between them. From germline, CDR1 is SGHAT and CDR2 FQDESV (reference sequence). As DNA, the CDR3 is TGTGCCAGCAGCTTCCAAGAGACCCAGTACTTC. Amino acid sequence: CASSFQETQYF.

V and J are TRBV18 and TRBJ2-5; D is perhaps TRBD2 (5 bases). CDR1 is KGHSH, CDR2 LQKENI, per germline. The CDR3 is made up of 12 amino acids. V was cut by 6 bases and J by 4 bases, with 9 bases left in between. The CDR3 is CASSLRGETQYF. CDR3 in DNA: TGTGCCAGCTCTCTTCGGGGAGAGACCCAGTACTTC.

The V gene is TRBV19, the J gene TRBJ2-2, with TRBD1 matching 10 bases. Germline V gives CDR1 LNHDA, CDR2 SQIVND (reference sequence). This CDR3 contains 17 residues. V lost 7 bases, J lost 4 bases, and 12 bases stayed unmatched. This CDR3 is CASIPNPGQGFTGELFF. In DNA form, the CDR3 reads TGTGCCAGTATCCCCAATCCGGGACAGGGGTTCACCGGGGAGCTGTTTTTT.

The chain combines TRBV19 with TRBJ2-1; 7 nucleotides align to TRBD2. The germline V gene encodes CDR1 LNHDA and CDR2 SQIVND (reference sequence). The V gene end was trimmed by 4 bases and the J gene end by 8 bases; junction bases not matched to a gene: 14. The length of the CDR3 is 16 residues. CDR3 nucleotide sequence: TGTGCCAGTAGTAATTCGGGGGGTACCTCAGTAGATGAGCAGTTCTTC. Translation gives CASSNSGGTSVDEQFF.

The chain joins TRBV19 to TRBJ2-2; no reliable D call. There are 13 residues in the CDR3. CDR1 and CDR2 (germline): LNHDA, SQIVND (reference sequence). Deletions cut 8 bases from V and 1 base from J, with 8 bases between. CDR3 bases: TGTGCCAGTGTACAGAAGAACACCGGGGAGCTGTTTTTT. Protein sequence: CASVQKNTGELFF.

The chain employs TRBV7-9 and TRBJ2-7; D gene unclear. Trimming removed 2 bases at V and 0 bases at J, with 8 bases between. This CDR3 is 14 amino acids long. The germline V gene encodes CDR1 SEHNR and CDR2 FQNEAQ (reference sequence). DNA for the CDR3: TGTGCCAGCAGCTTATTTCAAGGCTCCTACGAGCAGTACGTC. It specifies CASSLFQGSYEQYV.

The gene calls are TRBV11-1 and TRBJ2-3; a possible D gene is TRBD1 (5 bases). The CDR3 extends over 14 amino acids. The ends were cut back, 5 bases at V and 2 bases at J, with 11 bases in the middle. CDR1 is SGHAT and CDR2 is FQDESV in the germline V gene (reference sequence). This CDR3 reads CASSKTANTDTQYF. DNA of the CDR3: TGTGCCAGCAGCAAGACAGCCAACACAGATACGCAGTATTTT.

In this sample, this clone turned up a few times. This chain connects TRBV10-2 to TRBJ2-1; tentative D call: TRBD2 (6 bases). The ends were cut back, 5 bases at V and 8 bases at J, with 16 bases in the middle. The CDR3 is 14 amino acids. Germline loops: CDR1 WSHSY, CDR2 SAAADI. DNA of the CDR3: TGCGCCAGCAGTCTAGCGTTTAGGCTCGATGAGCAGTTCTTC. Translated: CASSLAFRLDEQFF.

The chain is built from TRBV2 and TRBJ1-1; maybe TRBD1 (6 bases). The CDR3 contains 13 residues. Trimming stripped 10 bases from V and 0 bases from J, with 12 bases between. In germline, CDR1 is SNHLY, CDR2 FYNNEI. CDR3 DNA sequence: TGTGCCACCACGGGGGCACTGAACACTGAAGCTTTCTTT. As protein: CATTGALNTEAFF.

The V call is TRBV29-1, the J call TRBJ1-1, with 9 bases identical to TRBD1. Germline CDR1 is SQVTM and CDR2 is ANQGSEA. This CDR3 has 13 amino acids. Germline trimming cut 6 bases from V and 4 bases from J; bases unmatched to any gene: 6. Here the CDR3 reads CSVGTGLGTEAFF. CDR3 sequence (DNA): TGCAGCGTCGGGACAGGGCTGGGCACTGAAGCTTTCTTT.

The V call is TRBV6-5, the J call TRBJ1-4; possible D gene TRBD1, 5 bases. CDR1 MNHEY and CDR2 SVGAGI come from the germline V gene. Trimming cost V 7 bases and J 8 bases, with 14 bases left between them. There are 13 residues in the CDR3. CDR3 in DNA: TGTGCCAGCAAGGGACCGGGTAGGGAAAAACTGTTTTTT. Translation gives CASKGPGREKLFF.